This T cell receptor (beta chain) was obtained from a study of T cells in Graves' hyperthyroidism and ophthalmopathy. With regard to this clonotype: Its antigen remains unidentified. This clone may be a read error of a much larger clone one base away.

General observations from the study: Appearing also in blood were most of the thyroid clonotypes expanded above 0.001.

Trimming removed 5 bases at V and 0 bases at J, with 17 bases between. The germline gives CDR1 SGHTA, CDR2 FQGNSA. This CDR3 is built from 16 residues. A patient was excluded if there was uncontrolled infection, other autoimmune disease, pregnancy or lactation. RNA transcripts served as the template for amplifying TCR beta CDR3 regions. HTBI primers drove first-round RT-PCR of the TCR CDR3. Each CDR3 protein gets one entry after TCRdb re-called the multiplex PCR reads with MiXCR. The table includes under 450,000 distinct CDR3 sequences, about a sixth detected once. This receptor was obtained from a woman under 30 with Graves' hyperthyroidism. The sequenced sample was blood. The gene calls are TRBV7-2 and TRBJ2-7, with D uncertain. DNA for the CDR3: TGTGCCAGCAGCGTCGGATATGGGCCCGACTCCTACGAGCAGTACTTC. This sequence encodes CASSVGYGPDSYEQYF.